This T cell receptor (beta chain) was observed in a study of cytomegalovirus exposure and HLA in healthy donors. Study-wide findings and caveats: TCR beta chains numbering more than 150 were designated cytomegalovirus-associated. In a later analysis, most CMV-associated TCR beta chains appeared HLA-restricted.

The table lists this clone with a count of one. Its antigen is still unknown. Other DNA sequences in this specimen translate into the identical CDR3. Amplification used 60 Vbeta primers and 13 Jbeta primers. Sequencing used immunoSEQ multiplex PCR; TCRdb keeps in-frame clones, though not all of them. The sample lists approximately 81,000 clones, roughly four fifths occurring once. This CDR3 is 16 amino acids long. Losses at the gene ends were 3 bases for V and 2 bases for J; bases not matched to a gene: 4. The germline V gene has CDR1 KGHSH and CDR2 LQKENI. This sequence was found in a woman aged 45-59 years in good health and CMV-seropositive. What was sequenced was PBMCs. The J gene is TRBJ2-6, the V gene TRBV18; 7 bases are shared with TRBD1. In DNA, the CDR3 is TGTGCCAGCTCACCGCGAGACAGGGCTGGGGCCAACGTCCTGACTTTC. It is translated as CASSPRDRAGANVLTF.